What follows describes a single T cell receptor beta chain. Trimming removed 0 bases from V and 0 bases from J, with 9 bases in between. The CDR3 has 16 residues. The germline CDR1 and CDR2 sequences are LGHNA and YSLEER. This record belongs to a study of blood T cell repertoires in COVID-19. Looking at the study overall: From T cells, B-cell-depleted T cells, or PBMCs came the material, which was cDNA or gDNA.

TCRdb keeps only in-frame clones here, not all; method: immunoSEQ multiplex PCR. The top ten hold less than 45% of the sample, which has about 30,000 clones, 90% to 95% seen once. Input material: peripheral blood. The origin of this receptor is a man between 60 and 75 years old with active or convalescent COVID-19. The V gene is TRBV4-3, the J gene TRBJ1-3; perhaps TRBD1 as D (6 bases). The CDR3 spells CASSQDRGSSGNTIYF. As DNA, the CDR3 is TGCGCCAGCAGCCAAGACAGGGGTAGCTCTGGAAACACCATATATTTT.